The present T cell receptor (beta chain) was sequenced within a study of neurological immune-mediated disorders. 2 million unsorted PBMCs were stored in RNAlater at -80 °C before RNA extraction. 5'RACE generated cDNA with 10-nucleotide random UMIs. A single record per CDR3 protein comes from TCRdb applying MiXCR to the 5' RACE reads. The sample has about 74,000 distinct CDR3 sequences, around 5.5% seen once. This clonotype was observed at least ten times. The antigen remains undetermined. Study-level findings and limits: Healthy controls had more TCR clonal expansion than multiple sclerosis, which showed the least, whereas HTLV-1-associated myelopathy showed the most.

V shed 0 bases, J shed 5 bases, and the junction held 4 bases outside the gene matches. Per the germline V gene, CDR1 is SGHRS and CDR2 is YFSETQ. This CDR3 contains 14 residues. This sequence originates from a man aged 18 to 30 with multiple sclerosis. V usage is TRBV5-1 and J usage is TRBJ2-7; 8 nucleotides agree with TRBD1. Sequencing was performed on PBMCs. In DNA, the CDR3 is TGCGCCAGCAGCTTGGGCGCAGGGGGCAACGAGCAGTACTTC. Protein sequence: CASSLGAGGNEQYF.